A single sample is the source of the 3 T cell receptor beta chains below, sequenced in a study of regulatory T cells in long-lasting Graves disease. Sample time point: newly diagnosed GD, antithyroid drugs for less than 3 months. PBMCs provided the RNA from which the TCR library was made. Arm-PCR of CDR3 regions and iRepertoire HTBI primers were used to build TCR beta libraries. Each CDR3 protein gets one entry after TCRdb re-called the multiplex PCR reads with MiXCR. The table has a few hundred thousand distinct CDR3 sequences, around 15% seen once. These sequences were also reported in another study, on T cells in Graves' hyperthyroidism and ophthalmopathy.

Here the sequenced sample was peripheral blood mononuclear cells (PBMCs), taken at new diagnosis, from a patient treated with antithyroid drugs. The receptors come from a woman aged 18-29 years with Graves disease.

This chain uses TRBV20-1 with TRBJ1-4; 8 nucleotides align to TRBD1. V was pared by 3 bases and J by 4 bases, with 10 bases of the junction left unmatched. The germline V gene has CDR1 DFQATT and CDR2 SNEGSKA (reference sequence). The CDR3 sequence is 16 residues long. In DNA, the CDR3 is TGCAGTGCTAGCCCCGGGACAGGCCGCCGTAATGAAAAACTGTTTTTT. The encoded protein is CSASPGTGRRNEKLFF.

This clonotype came up many times. This sequence joins TRBV11-2 and TRBJ1-6; 11 nucleotides align to TRBD1. V trimming: 5 bases; J trimming: 13 bases; junction bases outside the gene matches: 10. There are 15 residues in the CDR3. The germline gives CDR1 SGHAT, CDR2 FQNNGV. The DNA of the CDR3 is TGTGCCAGCAGCCAAACCGGGACAGGGGGTAGGCCCCTCCACTTT. Amino acids: CASSQTGTGGRPLHF.

This clonotype was seen ten or more times. The chain is built from TRBV28 and TRBJ2-6, with D uncertain. With 5 bases removed from V and 0 bases from J, the gap between germline ends came to 14 bases. CDR3 size: 17 residues. CDR1 and CDR2 (germline): MDHEN, SYDVKM. CDR3: CASSQWTAGSGANVLTF. Here the CDR3 DNA reads TGTGCCAGCAGTCAGTGGACCGCAGGCTCTGGGGCCAACGTCCTGACTTTC.